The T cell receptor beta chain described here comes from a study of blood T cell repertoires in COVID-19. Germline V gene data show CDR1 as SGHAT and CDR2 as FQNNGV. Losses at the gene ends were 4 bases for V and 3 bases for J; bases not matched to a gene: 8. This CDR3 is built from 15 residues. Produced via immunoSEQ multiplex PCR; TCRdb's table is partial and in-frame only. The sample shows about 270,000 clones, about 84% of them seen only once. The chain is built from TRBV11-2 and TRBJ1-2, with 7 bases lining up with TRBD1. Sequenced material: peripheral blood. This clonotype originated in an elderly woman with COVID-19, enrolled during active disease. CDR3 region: CASSSGTALYYGYTF. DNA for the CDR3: TGTGCCAGCAGCTCCGGGACAGCTCTCTACTATGGCTACACCTTC. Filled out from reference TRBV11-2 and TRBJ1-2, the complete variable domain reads EAGVAQSPRYKIIEKRQSVAFWCNPISGHATLYWYQQILGQGPKLLIQFQNNGVVDDSQLPKDRFSAERLKGVDSTLKIQPAKLEDSAVYLCASSSGTALYYGYTFGSGTRLTVV.